The 10 T cell receptor beta chains reported below all come from one sample, sequenced in a study of cytomegalovirus exposure and HLA in healthy donors (TCRdb year 2017). Receptor libraries were prepared by the immunoSEQ multiplex PCR assay. For the multiplex PCR, a mixture combining 60 forward primers for TCR Vbeta segments and 13 reverse primers for TCR Jbeta segments was used. Drawn from immuneACCESS, this table holds only the in-frame rearrangements with V and J called that TCRdb kept. Clones are partly lost; checked studies trace under half to an unresolved V gene and leave the rest unexplained. The sample data list approximately 95,000 clones, and approximately 81% of these were observed just once. The ten biggest clones cover approximately 4% of the sample. Sequencing was done on a sample of PBMCs. These receptors all come from a woman aged 65 to 85 in good health and CMV-seropositive.

A note on this clone: One end of the junction fails to match germline, which may point to a read error. V gene TRBV7-9 combines with J gene TRBJ2-7; TRBD2 agrees at 7 bases. This CDR3 is built from 13 residues. Germline V gives CDR1 SEHNR, CDR2 FQNEAQ (reference sequence). CDR3 in DNA: TGTTCCAGCAGCTCCGGGACTACTTACGAGCAGTACTTC. It codes for CSSSSGTTYEQYF.

The CDR3 nucleotides are TGTGCCAGCAGCCTCGGCTGGAGAGCCCTGAACACCGGGGAGCTGTTTTTT. Residues: CASSLGWRALNTGELFF. V is TRBV21-1 and J is TRBJ2-2; TRBD2, the table's D call, lacks a check against the DNA. TRBV21-1 is a recognized pseudogene. The CDR3 runs 17 residues.

The chain combines TRBV27 with TRBJ2-1; 7 nucleotides line up with TRBD2. With V trimmed by 7 bases and J by 4 bases, 16 bases remained unmatched. The CDR3 runs to 17 residues. Germline V lookup: CDR1 MNHEY, CDR2 SMNVEV (reference sequence). CDR3 coding DNA: TGTGCCAGCACCACCCTAGCGGCCCACCGCCCATACAATGAGCAGTTCTTC. Translating it yields CASTTLAAHRPYNEQFF.

This clone was detected once. The chain carries TRBV2 and TRBJ1-4, with 9 bases matching TRBD1. The CDR3 has 16 residues. Germline V gene data show CDR1 as SNHLY and CDR2 as FYNNEI. After removal of 7 bases from V and 0 bases from J, the junction contained 6 bases not matched to a gene. The CDR3 DNA is TGTGCCAGCAAGCGGACAGGGGTTGCAACTAATGAAAAACTGTTTTTT. As protein: CASKRTGVATNEKLFF.

The chain recombines TRBV28 with TRBJ2-1, with TRBD2 identical over 13 bases. Per germline, CDR1 MDHEN and CDR2 SYDVKM. CDR3 length: 16 residues. Unmatched junction bases numbered 8, after V lost 6 bases and J lost 6 bases. CDR3: CASRDRLAGGFNEQFF. The CDR3 DNA sequence: TGTGCCAGCAGGGACCGACTAGCGGGAGGCTTCAATGAGCAGTTCTTC.

The chain combines TRBV15 with TRBJ1-1, with a possible D match to TRBD1 (5 bases). Germline CDR1 LNHNV, CDR2 YYDKDF (reference sequence). CDR3 length: 15 amino acids. V lost 4 bases and J lost 0, with 12 bases in between. The CDR3 nucleotides are TGTGCCACCAGCACTAACAGGTACATGAACACTGAAGCTTTCTTT. Residues: CATSTNRYMNTEAFF. Based on the CDR3 plus reference TRBV15 and TRBJ1-1, the full variable domain is DAMVIQNPRYQVTQFGKPVTLSCSQTLNHNVMYWYQQKSSQAPKLLFHYYDKDFNNEADTPDNFQSRRPNTSFCFLDIRSPGLGDTAMYLCATSTNRYMNTEAFFGQGTRLTVV.

The table lists this clone with a few counts. V usage is TRBV12-5 and J usage is TRBJ1-5, with 10 bases aligning to TRBD1. Germline CDR1 is LGHNT and CDR2 is FRNRAP. V trimming: 1 base; J trimming: 6 bases; junction bases outside the gene matches: 12. This CDR3 spans 18 amino acids. CDR3 sequence reads: CASGLALFGTGVSQPQHF. The CDR3 DNA is TGTGCTAGTGGTTTGGCACTTTTTGGGACAGGGGTGAGTCAGCCCCAGCATTTT. Supplemented by reference TRBV12-5 and TRBJ1-5, the full variable domain reads DARVTQTPRHKVTEMGQEVTMRCQPILGHNTVFWYRQTMMQGLELLAYFRNRAPLDDSGMPKDRFSAEMPDATLATLKIQPSEPRDSAVYFCASGLALFGTGVSQPQHFGDGTRLSIL.

DNA for the CDR3: TGTGCCAGCAGCGTGGGGGGACAGGGGGCAGAGACCCAGTACTTC. This encodes CASSVGGQGAETQYF. This sequence joins TRBV9 and TRBJ2-5; 12 nucleotides agree with TRBD1. The CDR3 extends over 15 amino acids. Germline CDR1 is SGDLS and CDR2 is YYNGEE. With 2 bases clipped from V and 4 bases from J, the junction kept 3 bases outside the gene matches. Drawing the rest from reference TRBV9 and TRBJ2-5, the complete variable domain is DSGVTQTPKHLITATGQRVTLRCSPRSGDLSVYWYQQSLDQGLQFLIQYYNGEERAKGNILERFSAQQFPDLHSELNLSSLELGDSALYFCASSVGGQGAETQYFGPGTRLLVL.

The CDR3 sequence: CATRQAALYEQYF. CDR3 bases: TGTGCCACCCGACAGGCCGCCCTCTACGAGCAGTACTTC. The chain uses TRBV10-3 and TRBJ2-7, with a possible D match to TRBD1 (6 bases). Germline V gives CDR1 ENHRY, CDR2 SYGVKD. V lost 10 bases to trimming and J lost 3 bases, with 16 bases between them. The CDR3 runs 13 residues.

The rearrangement links TRBV18 to TRBJ2-1, with D possibly matching TRBD1 (6 bases). The CDR3 spans 16 residues. Germline V lookup: CDR1 KGHSH, CDR2 LQKENI. Trimming stripped 2 bases from V and 0 bases from J, with 11 bases between. The CDR3 loop reads CASSPTQGSSYNEQFF. CDR3 DNA sequence: TGTGCCAGCTCACCAACGCAGGGGAGCTCCTACAATGAGCAGTTCTTC.